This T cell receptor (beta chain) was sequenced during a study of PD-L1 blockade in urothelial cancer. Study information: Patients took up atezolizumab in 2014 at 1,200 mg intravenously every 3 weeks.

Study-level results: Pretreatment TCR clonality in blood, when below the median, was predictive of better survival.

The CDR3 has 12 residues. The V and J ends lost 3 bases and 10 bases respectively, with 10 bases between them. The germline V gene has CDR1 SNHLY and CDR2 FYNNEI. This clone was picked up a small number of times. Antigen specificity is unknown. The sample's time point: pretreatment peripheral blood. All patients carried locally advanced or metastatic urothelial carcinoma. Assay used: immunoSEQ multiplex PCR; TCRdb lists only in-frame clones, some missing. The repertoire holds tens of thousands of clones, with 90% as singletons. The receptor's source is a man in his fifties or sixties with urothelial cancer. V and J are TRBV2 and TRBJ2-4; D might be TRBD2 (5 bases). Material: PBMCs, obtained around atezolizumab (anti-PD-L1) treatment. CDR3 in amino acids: CASSDSGRIQYF. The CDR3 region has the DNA TGTGCCAGCAGTGACAGCGGTAGGATTCAGTACTTC.